The sequence of this T cell receptor beta chain was determined in a study of blood T cells in healthy people across ages. This clonotype was seen more than once but under ten times. Sample-barcoded 5' priming and a J-beta primer mix drove a second PCR of roughly 7 to 11 cycles. Using its own MiXCR run on the 5' RACE reads, TCRdb lists one record per CDR3 protein. The table has about 1.5 million distinct CDR3 sequences, approximately 43% seen once. The V end was cut by 1 base, the J end by 3 bases, with 17 bases between. There are 17 residues in the CDR3. Germline CDR1 reads MNHNS; CDR2 reads SASEGT. The receptor was derived from a young woman in good health. The rearrangement joins TRBV6-1 to TRBJ2-3; D perhaps matches TRBD2 (6 bases). What was sequenced was blood. CDR3 region: CASSEGWGVLRTDTQYF. In nucleotides, the CDR3 is TGTGCCAGCAGTGAAGGGTGGGGGGTCTTACGAACAGATACGCAGTATTTT.